This TCR beta chain came from a study of T cells in narcolepsy. TCRdb's table, derived via immunoSEQ multiplex PCR, lists solely in-frame clones and lacks some. The table includes around 30,000 clones, 80% to 85% detected once. A note on this clone: The junction differs from germline at one of its ends, possibly a read error.

CDR3 length equals 13 residues. The germline CDR1 and CDR2 sequences are LNHDA and SQIVND (reference sequence). This receptor was taken from a human donor with narcolepsy. The specimen sequenced was CD45RA- memory CD4+ T cells from PBMCs. The chain uses TRBV19 and TRBJ1-5; TRBD1 matches at 9 bases. The CDR3 spells CASGTGSHQLQHF. The CDR3 DNA sequence: TGTGCCTCCGGGACAGGGTCCCATCAGCTCCAGCATTTT.